The present TCR beta chain was sequenced within a study of immune cell composition in non-small cell lung cancer. On this clone itself: Its antigen remains unknown.

Germline CDR1 is SEHNR and CDR2 is FQNEAQ (reference sequence). Germline trimming cut 5 bases from V and 7 bases from J; bases unmatched to any gene: 4. The CDR3 has 13 residues. Normal lung was sampled as far from the tumour as possible, at least 3 cm. Study outcomes and limitations: TIL tumour reactivity correlated with maximal tumour-associated clone frequency in adenocarcinoma.

Only in-frame clones appear in the TCRdb table, and some are missing; sequencing was by immunoSEQ multiplex PCR. This sample has some 7,000 clones, with approximately 80% found just once. The sequenced material came from non-adjacent lung tissue. This chain joins TRBV7-9 and TRBJ2-2; TRBD1 aligns across 7 bases. This TCR came from a human donor with non-small cell lung cancer. The CDR3 loop is CASSRSGGGELFF. The CDR3 region has the DNA TGTGCCAGCAGCCGATCAGGGGGCGGGGAGCTGTTTTTT.